What follows are 23 T cell receptor beta chains derived from one specimen sequenced in a study of cytomegalovirus exposure and HLA in healthy donors. 60 Vbeta and 13 Jbeta primers were used in PCR. Profiled with immunoSEQ multiplex PCR; TCRdb holds only in-frame clones, not every one. The table lists some 120,000 clones, around two thirds of them singletons. Sequencing was done on a sample of PBMCs. These receptors all come from a woman in her thirties or forties in good health and CMV-seropositive.

V gene TRBV18 combines with J gene TRBJ1-4; tentative D call: TRBD1 (6 bases). There are 15 residues in the CDR3. CDR1 is KGHSH and CDR2 is LQKENI in the germline V gene. Trimming took off 4 bases at V and 4 bases at J, with 13 bases between the two ends. The CDR3 bases are TGTGCCAGCTCACTTCTGACAGGCAGTAATGAAAAACTGTTTTTT. The encoded protein is CASSLLTGSNEKLFF.

The table lists this clone with a few counts. The V and J genes are TRBV28 and TRBJ2-2; possibly TRBD2 for D (5 bases). This CDR3 contains 16 residues. Germline CDR1 and CDR2: MDHEN and SYDVKM. Between the trimmed V and J ends, which lost 3 bases and 4 bases, there was a span of 15 bases. The CDR3 DNA sequence: TGTGCCAGCAGTTTGGCGGGCTCACGACTCACCGGGGAGCTGTTTTTT. This encodes CASSLAGSRLTGELFF.

The chain recombines TRBV7-8 with TRBJ2-7; D not certain. Germline V CDR1 and CDR2: SGHVS, FQNEAQ. The ends were cut back, 7 bases at V and 2 bases at J, with 15 bases in the middle. The CDR3 loop spans 14 amino acids. Here the CDR3 reads CASTFEQPAYEQYF. The CDR3 DNA is TGTGCCAGCACCTTTGAACAGCCGGCCTACGAGCAGTACTTC.

The V gene is TRBV6-1, the J gene TRBJ2-2, with a weak D call TRBD1 (6 bases). The CDR3 sequence is 14 residues long. V gave up 9 bases and J gave up 7 bases, with 18 bases separating them. Germline V gene sequence: CDR1 MNHNS, CDR2 SASEGT. CDR3 in DNA: TGTGCCAGTAACCTCGAGGGGGAAAGCGGGGAGCTGTTTTTT. Protein: CASNLEGESGELFF.

V gene TRBV18 combines with J gene TRBJ2-7; a possible D gene is TRBD1 (5 bases). V was clipped by 3 bases and J by 2 bases, with 8 bases between them. The CDR3 totals 13 residues. Germline V gene data show CDR1 as KGHSH and CDR2 as LQKENI. The CDR3 sequence is CASSPGAPYEQYF. CDR3 in DNA: TGTGCCAGCTCACCTGGGGCCCCCTACGAGCAGTACTTC.

This clone was detected only a few times. This chain joins TRBV7-7 and TRBJ2-5; 7 nucleotides agree with TRBD1. The CDR3 totals 14 residues. In germline, CDR1 is SSHAT, CDR2 FNYEAQ (reference sequence). V gave up 6 bases and J gave up 5 bases; unmatched junction bases: 9. The CDR3 DNA reads as TGTGCCAGCAGTAAAACAGGGGTTTTGGAGACCCAGTACTTC. This translates into CASSKTGVLETQYF. Variable domain in full (rest from reference TRBV7-7 and TRBJ2-5): GAGVSQSPRYKVTKRGQDVTLRCDPISSHATLYWYQQALGQGPEFLTYFNYEAQPDKSGLPSDRFSAERPEGSISTLTIQRTEQRDSAMYRCASSKTGVLETQYFGPGTRLLVL.

This clone was recorded a few times. The rearrangement links TRBV19 to TRBJ1-4; 9 nucleotides match TRBD1. V lost 6 bases, J lost 4 bases, and 6 bases stayed unmatched. The length of the CDR3 is 15 residues. Germline-derived CDR1 and CDR2 are LNHDA and SQIVND (reference sequence). CDR3 sequence (DNA): TGTGCCAGTAGCCCCGGGACAGGGTATAATGAAAAACTGTTTTTT. The encoded protein is CASSPGTGYNEKLFF.

V gene TRBV25-1 combines with J gene TRBJ2-1, with 7 bases matching TRBD2. The V gene's germline CDR1 is MGHDK and CDR2 SYGVNS. The V gene end was trimmed by 3 bases and the J gene end by 6 bases; junction bases not matched to a gene: 8. This CDR3 is built from 15 residues. CDR3 nucleotides: TGTGCCAGCAGTGACGGGGGGATCCCTATCAATGAGCAGTTCTTC. Protein sequence: CASSDGGIPINEQFF.

The gene calls are TRBV4-3 and TRBJ1-2, with TRBD1 identical over 7 bases. From germline, CDR1 is LGHNA and CDR2 YSLEER. The CDR3 is made up of 15 amino acids. V gave up 3 bases and J gave up 3 bases; unmatched junction bases: 7. CDR3: CASSQGYDRDYGYTF. As DNA, the CDR3 is TGCGCCAGCAGCCAGGGTTACGACAGGGACTATGGCTACACCTTC.

The V call is TRBV7-6, the J call TRBJ1-2, with 8 bases lining up with TRBD1. This CDR3 is built from 14 residues. Germline V gene sequence: CDR1 SGHVS, CDR2 FNYEAQ. V was clipped by 4 bases and J by 4 bases; unmatched bases: 5. The CDR3: CASSSDRDGYGYTF. CDR3 nucleotides: TGTGCCAGCAGCTCGGACAGGGATGGCTATGGCTACACCTTC.

J is TRBJ1-6 and V is TRBV4-1, with 8 bases identical to TRBD1. The CDR3 has 17 residues. Germline CDR1 MGHRA, CDR2 YSYEKL. After removal of 3 bases from V and 7 bases from J, the junction contained 11 bases not matched to a gene. The CDR3 region is CASSHQWVQGANSPLHF. The DNA of the CDR3 is TGCGCCAGCAGCCACCAATGGGTCCAGGGGGCGAATTCACCCCTCCACTTT.

The chain carries TRBV27 and TRBJ2-1, with TRBD2 identical over 10 bases. From germline, CDR1 is MNHEY and CDR2 SMNVEV (reference sequence). Germline trimming cut 6 bases from V and 7 bases from J; bases unmatched to any gene: 9. CDR3 size: 15 residues. CDR3 loop: CASRQSGGARNEQFF. CDR3 nucleotides: TGTGCCAGCAGACAGAGCGGGGGGGCCAGAAATGAGCAGTTCTTC.

This clone was counted between two and nine times. The chain employs TRBV4-3 and TRBJ2-5, with D possibly matching TRBD1 (5 bases). Per the germline V gene, CDR1 is LGHNA and CDR2 is YSLEER. The V and J ends lost 0 bases and 5 bases respectively, with 7 bases between them. The CDR3 totals 13 residues. CDR3 sequence: CASSQDRAETQYF. Written as DNA, the CDR3 is TGCGCCAGCAGCCAAGACAGGGCTGAGACCCAGTACTTC.

The rearrangement uses TRBV27 and TRBJ2-5; 7 bases line up with TRBD1. The DNA end is a closer match to TRBJ2-7, so the J assignment may be wrong. The CDR3 runs to 13 residues. From germline, CDR1 is MNHEY and CDR2 SMNVEV (reference sequence). The CDR3 coding sequence is TGTGCCAGCAGAGAGACAGGGACCTACGAGCAGTACTTC. This translates into CASRETGTYEQYF.

This chain connects TRBV9 to TRBJ2-5; 9 positions match TRBD1. V dropped 0 bases and J dropped 5; count of bases not matched to a gene: 5. The CDR3 runs 15 residues. Per germline, CDR1 SGDLS and CDR2 YYNGEE. In DNA, the CDR3 is TGTGCCAGCAGCGTAGCCTTGACAGGGGGGGAGACCCAGTACTTC. Translation: CASSVALTGGETQYF.

The chain uses TRBV5-1 and TRBJ2-5, with TRBD2 matching over 10 bases. The CDR3 length is 15 residues. Trimming cost V 2 bases and J 3 bases; bases outside gene matches: 4. CDR1 and CDR2 from the germline V gene are SGHRS and YFSETQ. The CDR3 nucleotides read TGCGCCAGCAGCTTTAGCGGGGGGACCGAAGAGACCCAGTACTTC. Translated, it gives CASSFSGGTEETQYF.

This chain connects TRBV6-4 to TRBJ2-1; 7 bases are a match to TRBD2. Germline CDR1 reads MRHNA; CDR2 reads SNTAGT. V lost 4 bases to trimming and J lost 5 bases; unmatched junction nucleotides: 8. This CDR3 is 15 amino acids long. The DNA for the CDR3 is TGTGCCAGCAGTGTTGTGGCGGGGGACCACAATGAGCAGTTCTTC. This codes for CASSVVAGDHNEQFF.

Judged by abundance, this clone is medium-sized. The V call is TRBV9, the J call TRBJ2-1, with TRBD1 identical over 8 bases. V was clipped by 6 bases and J by 8 bases; unmatched bases: 13. Germline CDR1 is SGDLS and CDR2 is YYNGEE. The CDR3 covers 15 residues. The DNA for the CDR3 is TGTGCCAGCACCACTGGGGGCTCACAGGGGGATGAGCAGTTCTTC. It encodes CASTTGGSQGDEQFF.

The chain links TRBV6-5 to TRBJ2-7, with 9 positions matching TRBD1. The CDR3 runs 15 residues. Germline V gives CDR1 MNHEY, CDR2 SVGAGI. The V segment lost 5 bases and the J segment 7 bases; nucleotides outside the gene matches: 12. CDR3: CASSLGQGPRAEQYF. CDR3 DNA: TGTGCCAGCAGTCTCGGACAGGGGCCCCGTGCGGAGCAGTACTTC.

The sample holds one count of this clone. This rearrangement joins TRBV6-6 to TRBJ1-2; 7 nucleotides align to TRBD1. The J segment lost 6 bases and the V segment lost 5 bases, leaving 12 bases of the junction unmatched. Germline loops: CDR1 MNHNY, CDR2 SVGAGI (reference sequence). CDR3 length: 15 residues. The CDR3 loop reads CASSRPATGQHGYTF. CDR3 sequence (DNA): TGTGCCAGCAGTCGTCCTGCGACGGGACAGCATGGCTACACCTTC.

This chain uses TRBV5-6 with TRBJ2-7; TRBD2 might be the D (5 bases). Germline V gene data show CDR1 as SGHDT and CDR2 as YYEEEE. The V and J ends lost 2 bases and 9 bases respectively, with 18 bases between them. CDR3 size: 14 residues. CDR3 residues: CASSFTRAGERQYF. The CDR3 DNA follows: TGTGCCAGCAGCTTTACTAGGGCCGGGGAAAGGCAGTACTTC.

The J gene is TRBJ2-3, the V gene TRBV6-1; D is uncertain. The V gene's germline CDR1 is MNHNS and CDR2 SASEGT. The CDR3 is made up of 13 amino acids. Trimming removed 1 base at V and 5 bases at J, with 7 bases between. CDR3 sequence reads: CASSEGRVDTQYF. In DNA form, the CDR3 reads TGTGCCAGCAGTGAAGGGAGAGTAGATACGCAGTATTTT.

The chain couples TRBV7-2 to TRBJ2-5; TRBD2 matches 9 bases. Germline assignment: CDR1 SGHTA and CDR2 FQGNSA. V lost 4 bases to trimming and J lost 5 bases; unmatched junction nucleotides: 11. The CDR3 has 16 residues. The CDR3 DNA sequence: TGTGCCAGCAGCTGGCGGGGGGGCCAGGTTGCGGAGACCCAGTACTTC. Amino acids: CASSWRGGQVAETQYF.